This T cell receptor beta chain was recovered during a study of OX40 agonist ivuxolimab in advanced cancers. About the study: At 82.7% male, the cohort had a mean age of around 56 years, ranging from about 23 to 80. General study results and limits: Researchers did not determine the expanded peripheral T cells' antigen specificity. With doses of 0.1 to 3.0 mg/kg, CD4+ and CD8+ blood T cells had undergone clonal expansion by week 6.

This table comes from immunoSEQ multiplex PCR, and its TCRdb copy is limited to in-frame clones, with some not included. Among about 53,000 clones listed, 88% were seen once. Unmatched junction bases numbered 6, after V lost 5 bases and J lost 7 bases. The CDR3 covers 14 residues. Germline loops: CDR1 SGHRS, CDR2 YFSETQ. As for this clone: What it binds is not known.

The chain employs TRBV5-1 and TRBJ1-6; TRBD1 matches 7 bases. This TCR came from an adult with an advanced solid tumor such as melanoma, head and neck, liver or kidney cancer. The starting material was CD4+ or CD8+ T cells sorted from blood, obtained in a trial of the OX40 agonist ivuxolimab. The CDR3 protein is CASSRDRTNSPLHF. The CDR3, as DNA: TGCGCCAGCAGTCGGGACAGAACCAATTCACCCCTCCACTTT.